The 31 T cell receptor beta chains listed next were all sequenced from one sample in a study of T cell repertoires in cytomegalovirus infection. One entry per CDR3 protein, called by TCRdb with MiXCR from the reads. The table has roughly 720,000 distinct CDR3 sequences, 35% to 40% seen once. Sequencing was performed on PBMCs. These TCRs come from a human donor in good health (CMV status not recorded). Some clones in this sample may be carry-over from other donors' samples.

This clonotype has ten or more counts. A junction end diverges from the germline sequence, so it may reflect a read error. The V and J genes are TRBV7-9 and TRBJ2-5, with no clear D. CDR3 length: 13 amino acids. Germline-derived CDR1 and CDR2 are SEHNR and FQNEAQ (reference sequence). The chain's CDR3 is CASSSPGSANPNF. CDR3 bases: TGTGCCAGCAGCTCTCCCGGGTCGGCAAACCCGAACTTC.

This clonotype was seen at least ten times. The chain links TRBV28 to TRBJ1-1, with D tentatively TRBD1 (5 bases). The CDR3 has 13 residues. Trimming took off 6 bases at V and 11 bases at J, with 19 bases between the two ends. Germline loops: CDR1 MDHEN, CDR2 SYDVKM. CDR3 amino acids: CASRAGNPNTAFF. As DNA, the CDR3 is TGTGCCAGCAGAGCAGGGAACCCTAATACGGCTTTCTTT.

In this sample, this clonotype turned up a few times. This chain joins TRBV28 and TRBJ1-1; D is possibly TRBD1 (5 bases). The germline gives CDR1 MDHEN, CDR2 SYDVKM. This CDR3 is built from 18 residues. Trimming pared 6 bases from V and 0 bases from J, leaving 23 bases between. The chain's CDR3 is CASSQKGRPREMNTEAFF. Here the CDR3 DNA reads TGTGCCAGCAGCCAAAAGGGACGACCCAGGGAGATGAACACTGAAGCTTTCTTT.

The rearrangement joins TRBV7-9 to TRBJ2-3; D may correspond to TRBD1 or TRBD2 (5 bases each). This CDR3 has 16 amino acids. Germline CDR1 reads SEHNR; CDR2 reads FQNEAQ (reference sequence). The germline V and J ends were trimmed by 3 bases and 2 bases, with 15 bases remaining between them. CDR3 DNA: TGTGCCAGCAGCTTTGGGGCGGGCTTAGACACAGATACGCAGTATTTT. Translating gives CASSFGAGLDTDTQYF.

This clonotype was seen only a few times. The CDR3 nucleotides are TGTGCCAGCAGTTACGGGACAGTTGTCAGTTATGGCTACACCTTC. This encodes CASSYGTVVSYGYTF. The V and J genes are TRBV6-2 or TRBV6-3 and TRBJ1-2; 7 bases match TRBD1. Germline CDR1 is MNHEY and CDR2 is SVGEGT. The ends lost 2 bases at V and 5 bases at J; junction bases unmatched: 8. This CDR3 is built from 15 residues.

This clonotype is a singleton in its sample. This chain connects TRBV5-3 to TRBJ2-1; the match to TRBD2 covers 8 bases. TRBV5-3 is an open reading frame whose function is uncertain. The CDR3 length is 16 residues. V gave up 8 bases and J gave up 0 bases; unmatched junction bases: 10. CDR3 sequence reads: CASSGGLSSSYNEQFF. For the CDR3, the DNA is TGTGCCAGCAGCGGGGGACTGTCGAGCTCCTACAATGAGCAGTTCTTC.

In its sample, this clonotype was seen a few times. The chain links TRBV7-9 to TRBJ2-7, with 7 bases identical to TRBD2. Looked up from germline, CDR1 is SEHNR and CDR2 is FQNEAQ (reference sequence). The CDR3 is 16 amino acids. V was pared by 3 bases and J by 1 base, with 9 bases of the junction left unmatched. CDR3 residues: CASSLGIAGTSYEQYF. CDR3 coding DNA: TGTGCCAGCAGCTTGGGGATAGCGGGTACTTCCTACGAGCAGTACTTC.

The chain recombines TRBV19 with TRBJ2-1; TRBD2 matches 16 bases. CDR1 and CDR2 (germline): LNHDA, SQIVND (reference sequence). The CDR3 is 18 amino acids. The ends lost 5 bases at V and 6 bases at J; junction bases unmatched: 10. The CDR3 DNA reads TGTGCCAGTAGTCCGGGACTAGCGGGAGGGCAGGGGTTCAATGAGCAGTTCTTC. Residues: CASSPGLAGGQGFNEQFF.

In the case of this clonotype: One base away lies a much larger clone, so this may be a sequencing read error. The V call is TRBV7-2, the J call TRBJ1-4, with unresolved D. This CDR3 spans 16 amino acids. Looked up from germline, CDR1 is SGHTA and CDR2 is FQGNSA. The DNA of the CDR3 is TGTGCCAGCAGCTCCCAGGTGGGAGTGAGTAATGAACAACTGTTTTTT. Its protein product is CASSSQVGVSNEQLFF.

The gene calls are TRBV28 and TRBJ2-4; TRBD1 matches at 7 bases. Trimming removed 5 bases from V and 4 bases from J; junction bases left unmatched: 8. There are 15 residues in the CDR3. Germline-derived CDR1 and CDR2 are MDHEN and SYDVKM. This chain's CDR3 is CASSPPGQTKNIQYF. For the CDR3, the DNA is TGTGCCAGCAGTCCCCCGGGACAGACGAAAAACATTCAGTACTTC.

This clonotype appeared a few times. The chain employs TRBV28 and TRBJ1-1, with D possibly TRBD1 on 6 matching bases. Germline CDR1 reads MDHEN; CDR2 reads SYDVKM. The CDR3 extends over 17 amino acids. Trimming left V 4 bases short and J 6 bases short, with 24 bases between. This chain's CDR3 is CASSSGWEMDRGAEAFF. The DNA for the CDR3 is TGTGCCAGCAGTTCTGGTTGGGAAATGGACAGAGGAGCTGAAGCTTTCTTT.

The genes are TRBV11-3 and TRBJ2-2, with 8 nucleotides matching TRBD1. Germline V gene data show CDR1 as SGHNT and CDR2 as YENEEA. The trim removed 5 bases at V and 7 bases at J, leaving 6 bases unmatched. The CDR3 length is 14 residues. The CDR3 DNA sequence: TGTGCCAGCAGCGACAGGGGAAAGATCGGGGAGCTGTTTTTT. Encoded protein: CASSDRGKIGELFF.

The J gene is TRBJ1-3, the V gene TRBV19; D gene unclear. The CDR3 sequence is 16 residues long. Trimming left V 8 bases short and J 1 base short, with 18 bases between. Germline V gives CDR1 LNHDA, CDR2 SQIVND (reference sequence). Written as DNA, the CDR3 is TGTGCCAGTGTGGGCGGGCCTGGAGGTTCTGGAAACACCATATATTTT. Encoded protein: CASVGGPGGSGNTIYF.

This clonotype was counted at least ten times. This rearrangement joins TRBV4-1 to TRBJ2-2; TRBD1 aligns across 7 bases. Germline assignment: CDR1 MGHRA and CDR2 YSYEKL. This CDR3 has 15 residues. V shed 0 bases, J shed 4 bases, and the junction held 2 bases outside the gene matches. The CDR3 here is CASSQDPGGTGELFF. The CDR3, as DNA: TGCGCCAGCAGCCAAGATCCAGGGGGCACCGGGGAGCTGTTTTTT.

CDR3 sequence: CASSPRLAVEASTDTQYF. The CDR3 nucleotides read TGTGCCAGCAGCCCAAGGCTGGCGGTCGAGGCTAGCACAGATACGCAGTATTTT. The chain uses TRBV7-3 and TRBJ2-3, with unresolved D. Germline-derived CDR1 and CDR2 are SGHTA and FQGTGA. The CDR3 sequence is 18 residues long. The ends were cut back, 5 bases at V and 0 bases at J, with 21 bases in the middle.

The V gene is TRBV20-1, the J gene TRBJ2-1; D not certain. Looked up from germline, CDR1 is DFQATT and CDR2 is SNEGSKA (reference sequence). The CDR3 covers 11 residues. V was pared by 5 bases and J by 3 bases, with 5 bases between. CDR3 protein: CSAQSYNEQFF. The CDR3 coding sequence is TGCAGTGCTCAGAGCTACAATGAGCAGTTCTTC.

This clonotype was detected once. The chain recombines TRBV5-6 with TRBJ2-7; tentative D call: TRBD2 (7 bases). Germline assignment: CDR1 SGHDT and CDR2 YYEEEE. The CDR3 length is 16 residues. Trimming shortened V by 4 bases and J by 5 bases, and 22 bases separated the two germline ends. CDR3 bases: TGTGCCAGCAGCCGACCGGGGGGCTCGTCCTACCACGAGCAGTACTTC. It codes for CASSRPGGSSYHEQYF.

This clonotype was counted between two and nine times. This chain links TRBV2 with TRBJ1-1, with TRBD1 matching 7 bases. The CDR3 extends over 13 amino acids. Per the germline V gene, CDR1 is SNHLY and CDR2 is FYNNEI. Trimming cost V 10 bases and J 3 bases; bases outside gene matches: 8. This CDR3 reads CATTDRVHTEAFF. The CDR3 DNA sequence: TGTGCCACAACAGACAGGGTGCACACTGAAGCTTTCTTT.

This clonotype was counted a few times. CDR3 loop: CASSQRAGLAKNIQYF. Here the CDR3 DNA reads TGTGCCAGCAGCCAAAGGGCAGGGCTAGCCAAAAACATTCAGTACTTC. The rearrangement uses TRBV14 and TRBJ2-4, with a tentative D call TRBD1 (5 bases). This CDR3 is built from 16 residues. The V end lost 2 bases, the J end lost 0 bases, and 11 bases lay between the germline ends. Germline CDR1 is SGHDN and CDR2 is FVKESK.

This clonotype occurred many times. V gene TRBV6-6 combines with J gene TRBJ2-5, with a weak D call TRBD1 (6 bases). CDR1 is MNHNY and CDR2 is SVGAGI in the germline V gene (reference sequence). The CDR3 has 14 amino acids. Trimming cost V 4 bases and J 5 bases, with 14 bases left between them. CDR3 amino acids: CASSLTGGSETQYF. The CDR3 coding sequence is TGTGCCAGCAGTTTGACAGGCGGTAGCGAGACCCAGTACTTC.

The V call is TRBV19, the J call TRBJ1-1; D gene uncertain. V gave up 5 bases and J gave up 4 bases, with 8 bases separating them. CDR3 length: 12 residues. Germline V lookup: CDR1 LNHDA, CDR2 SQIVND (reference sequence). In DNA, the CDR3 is TGTGCCAGTAGTGCAGAGTTCACTGAAGCTTTCTTT. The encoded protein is CASSAEFTEAFF.

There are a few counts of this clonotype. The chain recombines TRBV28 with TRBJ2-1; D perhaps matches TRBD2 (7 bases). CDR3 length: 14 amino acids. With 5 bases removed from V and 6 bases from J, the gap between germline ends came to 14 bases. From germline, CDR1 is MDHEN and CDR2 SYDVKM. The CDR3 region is CASSTRGAFNEQFF. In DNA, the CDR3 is TGTGCCAGCAGTACACGGGGGGCGTTCAATGAGCAGTTCTTC.

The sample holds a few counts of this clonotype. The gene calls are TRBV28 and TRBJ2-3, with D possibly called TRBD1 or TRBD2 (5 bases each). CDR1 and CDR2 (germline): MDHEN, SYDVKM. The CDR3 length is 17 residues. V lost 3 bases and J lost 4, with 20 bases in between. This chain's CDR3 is CASSFSGPIPRADTQYF. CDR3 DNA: TGTGCCAGCAGTTTCTCGGGACCGATCCCCAGGGCAGATACGCAGTATTTT.

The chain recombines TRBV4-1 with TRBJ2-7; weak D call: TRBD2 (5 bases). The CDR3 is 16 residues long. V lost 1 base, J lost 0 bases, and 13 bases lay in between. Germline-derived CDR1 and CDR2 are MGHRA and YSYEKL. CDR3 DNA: TGCGCCAGCAGCCAAGGGCCCAGAACTAGCTCCTACGAGCAGTACTTC. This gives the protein CASSQGPRTSSYEQYF.

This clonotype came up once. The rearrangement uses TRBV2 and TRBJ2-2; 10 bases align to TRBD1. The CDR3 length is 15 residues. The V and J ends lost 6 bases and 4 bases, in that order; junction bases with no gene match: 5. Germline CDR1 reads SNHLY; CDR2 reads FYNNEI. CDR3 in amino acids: CASRGQGMSTGELFF. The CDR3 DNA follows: TGTGCCAGCAGGGGACAGGGGATGAGCACCGGGGAGCTGTTTTTT.

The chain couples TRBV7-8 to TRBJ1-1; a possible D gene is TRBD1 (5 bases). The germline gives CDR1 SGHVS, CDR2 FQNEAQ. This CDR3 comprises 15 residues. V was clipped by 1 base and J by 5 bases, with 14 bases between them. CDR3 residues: CASSLGGRALTEAFF. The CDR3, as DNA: TGTGCCAGCAGCTTAGGGGGGAGGGCGTTGACTGAAGCTTTCTTT. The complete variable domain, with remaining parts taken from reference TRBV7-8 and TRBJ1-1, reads GAGVSQSPRYKVAKRGQDVALRCDPISGHVSLFWYQQALGQGPEFLTYFQNEAQLDKSGLPSDRFFAERPEGSVSTLKIQRTQQEDSAVYLCASSLGGRALTEAFFGQGTRLTVV.

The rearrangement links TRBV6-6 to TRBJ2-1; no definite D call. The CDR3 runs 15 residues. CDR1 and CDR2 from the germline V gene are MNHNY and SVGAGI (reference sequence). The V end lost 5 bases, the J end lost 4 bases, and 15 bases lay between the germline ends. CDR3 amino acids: CASSTSLLNYNEQFF. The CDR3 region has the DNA TGTGCCAGCAGTACATCTCTCCTTAATTACAATGAGCAGTTCTTC.

CDR3 nucleotide sequence: TGTGCCAGCAGTTACGGGACAGACCGCTCCGGCTACACCTTC. Its translation is CASSYGTDRSGYTF. This chain uses TRBV12-3 or TRBV12-4 with TRBJ1-2, with TRBD1 identical over 7 bases. V gave up 4 bases and J gave up 8 bases; unmatched junction bases: 10. CDR3 length: 14 residues.

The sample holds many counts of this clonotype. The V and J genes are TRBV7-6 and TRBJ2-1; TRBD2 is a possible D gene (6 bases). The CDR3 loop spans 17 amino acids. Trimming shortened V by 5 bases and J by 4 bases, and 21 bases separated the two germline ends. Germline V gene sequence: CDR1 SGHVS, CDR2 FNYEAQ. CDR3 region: CASSPGTVTPFYNEQFF. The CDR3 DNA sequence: TGTGCCAGCAGCCCAGGGACTGTAACCCCCTTTTACAATGAGCAGTTCTTC.

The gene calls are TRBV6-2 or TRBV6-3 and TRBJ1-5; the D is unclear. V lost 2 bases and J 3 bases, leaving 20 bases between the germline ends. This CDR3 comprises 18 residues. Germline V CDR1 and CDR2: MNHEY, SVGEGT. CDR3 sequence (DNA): TGTGCCAGCAGTTACCAGTACCCACGCGAAACCCCCAATCAGCCCCAGCATTTT. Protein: CASSYQYPRETPNQPQHF.

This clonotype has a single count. The CDR3 DNA reads as TGTGCCAGCACCCCGGTCGGGTTAATGAACACTGAAGCTTTCTTT. It specifies CASTPVGLMNTEAFF. The rearrangement joins TRBV28 to TRBJ1-1; D remains unclear. Germline CDR1 is MDHEN and CDR2 is SYDVKM. With 7 bases removed from V and 0 bases from J, the gap between germline ends came to 15 bases. The CDR3 is 15 residues long.